This T cell receptor beta chain was captured in a study of multiple sclerosis patients with progressive multifocal leukoencephalopathy. The assay was run at survey level. Assay: immunoSEQ multiplex PCR; the TCRdb copy retains only in-frame clones and omits some. The sample yields fewer than 40,000 clones, 85% to 95% seen once. Concerning this clone: What it recognizes is unknown.

The time point here: before natalizumab initiation. General study points: Before and during natalizumab, the clones expanded at PML already existed. Most PML patients had lower entropy, suggesting less diverse TRB repertoires.

J lost 5 bases, V lost 0 bases, and 2 bases had no gene match. Germline V gene lookup returns CDR1 MNHEY and CDR2 SMNVEV (reference sequence). The CDR3 length is 15 residues. The specimen was PBMCs. The rearrangement uses TRBV27 and TRBJ1-5, with 9 bases lining up with TRBD1. This TCR came from a man aged 30-40 years with multiple sclerosis. CDR3 nucleotide sequence: TGTGCCAGCAGTTTATCCGGGACAGGGCATCAGCCCCAGCATTTT. Its translation is CASSLSGTGHQPQHF.